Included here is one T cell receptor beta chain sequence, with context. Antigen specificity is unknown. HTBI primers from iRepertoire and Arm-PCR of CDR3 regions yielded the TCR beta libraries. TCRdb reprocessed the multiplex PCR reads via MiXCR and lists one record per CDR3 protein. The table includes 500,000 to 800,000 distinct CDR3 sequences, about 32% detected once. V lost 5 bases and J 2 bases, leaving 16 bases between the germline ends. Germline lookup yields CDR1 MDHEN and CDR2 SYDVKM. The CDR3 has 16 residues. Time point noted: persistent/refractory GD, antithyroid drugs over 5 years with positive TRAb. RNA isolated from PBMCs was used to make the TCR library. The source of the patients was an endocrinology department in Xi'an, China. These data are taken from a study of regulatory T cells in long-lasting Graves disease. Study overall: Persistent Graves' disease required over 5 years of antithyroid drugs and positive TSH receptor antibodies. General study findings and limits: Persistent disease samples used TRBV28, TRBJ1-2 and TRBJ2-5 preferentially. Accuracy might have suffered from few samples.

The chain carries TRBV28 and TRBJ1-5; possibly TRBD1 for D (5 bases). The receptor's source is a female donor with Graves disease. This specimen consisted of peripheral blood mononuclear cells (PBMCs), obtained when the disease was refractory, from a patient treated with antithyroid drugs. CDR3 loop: CASSSLVSRGNQPQHF. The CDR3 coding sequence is TGTGCCAGCAGTAGCCTAGTTTCCAGGGGCAATCAGCCCCAGCATTTT.